The rows below give T cell receptor beta chains drawn from one sample of a study of OX40 agonist ivuxolimab in advanced cancers. Using immunoSEQ multiplex PCR, the repertoire was profiled, and TCRdb retains in-frame clones only, with some absent. The sample comprises approximately 44,000 clones, about 89% of which are singletons, and about an eighth rests with the top ten. The source was CD4+ or CD8+ T cells sorted from blood, collected in a trial of the OX40 agonist ivuxolimab. The receptor set was obtained from an adult with an advanced solid tumor such as melanoma, head and neck, liver or kidney cancer. CDR3s include the opening cysteine and the closing phenylalanine or tryptophan. A D gene is named only where the DNA matches it firmly. Clone sizes are given selectively: once, few, many, or a class where the clone is expanded.

>-|16|-|TRBJ2-1|TRBV7-6
TGTGCCAGCAGCTTAGGGGTGTCCGTCGGGCACAATGAGCAGTTCTTC
CASSLGVSVGHNEQFF
>-|14|TRBD1|TRBJ2-7|TRBV11-2
TGTGCCAGCAGCCAAGATACAGGGGCCTACGAGCAGTACTTC
CASSQDTGAYEQYF
>-|14|-|TRBJ1-1|TRBV6-6
TGTGCCAGCAGTTACGAGGGGGGGGACACTGAAGCTTTCTTT
CASSYEGGDTEAFF
>-|14|-|TRBJ2-7|TRBV7-2
TGTGCCAGCAGCTTCGACAGCTCCCTAGGGGAGCAGTACTTC
CASSFDSSLGEQYF
>few|12|-|TRBJ2-1|TRBV2
TGTGCCAGCATGTACCGACCGAATGAGCAGTTCTTC
CASMYRPNEQFF
>few|14|-|TRBJ2-7|TRBV7-2
TGTGCCAGCAGCCCCGAGGTGCGGGGCTACGAGCAGTACTTC
CASSPEVRGYEQYF
>once|15|TRBD1|TRBJ2-3|TRBV28
TGTGCCAGCAGCCACGACAGGGATGGTACAGATACGCAGTATTTT
CASSHDRDGTDTQYF
>-|15|-|TRBJ1-1|TRBV9
TGTGCCAGCAGCGTAGTGGGCTCCGTTGGCACTGAAGCTTTCTTT
CASSVVGSVGTEAFF
>once|13|-|TRBJ1-1|TRBV5-5
TGTGCCAGCAGCTTCACGCTGAACACTGAAGCTTTCTTT
CASSFTLNTEAFF
>-|15|-|TRBJ1-5|TRBV5-5
TGTGCCAGCAGCCCCAGCCAGGTTTCAAATCAGCCCCAGCATTTT
CASSPSQVSNQPQHF
>few|11|-|TRBJ1-1|TRBV19
TGTGCCAGCTATAGGGCCACTGAAGCTTTCTTT
CASYRATEAFF
>-|14|-|TRBJ1-5|TRBV7-9
TGTGCCAGCAGCTTACTAGGGGGCAATCAGCCCCAGCATTTT
CASSLLGGNQPQHF
>-|14|-|TRBJ1-1|TRBV7-9
TGTGCCAGCAGCTTCGACAGGAGTTACACTGAAGCTTTCTTT
CASSFDRSYTEAFF
>-|15|-|TRBJ2-1|TRBV9
TGTGCCAGCAGCGGCGGGACCCCCCTCTACAATGAGCAGTTCTTC
CASSGGTPLYNEQFF
>-|13|-|TRBJ1-5|TRBV6-6
TGTGCCAGCAGTTACTCGTATCGGCAGCCCCAGCATTTT
CASSYSYRQPQHF
>-|15|-|TRBJ1-3|TRBV23-1
TGCGCCAGCAGTCAATCAGGGGGTTCTGGAAACACCATATATTTT
CASSQSGGSGNTIYF
>few|14|TRBD1|TRBJ2-7|TRBV27
TGTGCCAGCAGTGGGACAGGGGGTTTGGTCGAGCAGTACTTC
CASSGTGGLVEQYF
>-|15|-|TRBJ2-6|TRBV28
TGTGCCAGCAGTTCCCCCCGCTCTGGGGCCAACGTCCTGACTTTC
CASSSPRSGANVLTF
>-|15|TRBD1|TRBJ1-1|TRBV5-4
TGTGCCAGCAGCCCGCGGACAGGGCTGGACACTGAAGCTTTCTTT
CASSPRTGLDTEAFF
>-|15|-|TRBJ2-7|TRBV5-4
TGTGCCAGCAGCTGGGATCTGGGGGCCGCCTACGAGCAGTACTTC
CASSWDLGAAYEQYF
>once|15|TRBD1|TRBJ1-2|TRBV7-6
TGTGCCAGCAGCTTAGCGGATGACAGGGTATTAGGCTACACCTTC
CASSLADDRVLGYTF
>few|15|-|TRBJ2-7|TRBV19
TGTGCCAGTAGTATCTGGACAGCGAGCTCCTACGAGCAGTACTTC
CASSIWTASSYEQYF
>-|17|TRBD1|TRBJ1-1|TRBV18
TGTGCCAGCTCACGGGGGGGACAGAGGACCCAGGGGACTGAAGCTTTCTTT
CASSRGGQRTQGTEAFF
>-|17|TRBD1|TRBJ1-2|TRBV4-2
TGTGCCAGCAGCCAAGATGACCGGAACAGGGGGCTTGGTGGCTACACCTTC
CASSQDDRNRGLGGYTF
>-|14|-|TRBJ1-3|TRBV10-3
TGTGCCATCAGTTTACCAGGGGCTGGAAACACCATATATTTT
CAISLPGAGNTIYF
>-|16|-|TRBJ2-2|TRBV5-4
TGTGCCAGCAGCTTGGATGGAGGGGCGAACACCGGGGAGCTGTTTTTT
CASSLDGGANTGELFF
>-|13|-|TRBJ1-1|TRBV7-9
TGTGCCAGCAGCTTAGGGCGGACAGATGAAGCTTTCTTT
CASSLGRTDEAFF
>-|14|-|TRBJ2-1|TRBV9
TGTGCCAGCAGCGTAGCTCGAGGGTTGGGTGAGCAGTTCTTC
CASSVARGLGEQFF
>-|12|-|TRBJ2-3|TRBV5-6
TGTGCCAGCAGCTATACCACAGATACGCAGTATTTT
CASSYTTDTQYF
>-|14|TRBD1|TRBJ1-2|TRBV6-6
TGTGCCAGCACCACCTGGGACAGGGGGCTTGGCTACACCTTC
CASTTWDRGLGYTF
>-|13|-|TRBJ1-1|TRBV19
TGTGCCAGTAGTATATATGGGTTGAATGAAGCTTTCTTT
CASSIYGLNEAFF
>once|15|TRBD2|TRBJ2-1|TRBV7-7
TGTGCCAGCAGCTTTAGGTGGGGGGGTATGCATGAGCAGTTCTTC
CASSFRWGGMHEQFF
>-|14|-|TRBJ1-5|TRBV5-6
TGTGCCAGCAGCATCGGGACCCGCGGTCAGCCCCAGCATTTT
CASSIGTRGQPQHF
>few|15|TRBD1|TRBJ2-3|TRBV14
TGTGCCAGCAGCCCTTACAGGGGGCTTCTGGATACGCAGTATTTT
CASSPYRGLLDTQYF
>-|17|TRBD1|TRBJ1-5|TRBV4-1
TGCGCCAGCAGCCAAGAGGACAGGGGGATCAGCAATCAGCCCCAGCATTTT
CASSQEDRGISNQPQHF
>-|12|-|TRBJ1-3|TRBV5-4
TGTGCCAGCAGCGCTCCGCCGGGACTTGCGAATTTT
CASSAPPGLANF
>few|12|-|TRBJ2-2|TRBV6-5
TGTGCCAGCAGTTACATCACCGGGGAGCTGTTTTTT
CASSYITGELFF
>-|12|-|TRBJ1-2|TRBV7-8
TGTGCCAGCAGCTTTACTAACTATGGCTACACCTTC
CASSFTNYGYTF
>few|11|-|TRBJ2-5|TRBV6-5
TGTGCCAGCACAGGGGGGGAGACCCAGTACTTC
CASTGGETQYF
>-|17|TRBD2|TRBJ2-1|TRBV4-3
TGCGCCAGCAGCCAAGCCCCTAGCGGGGGCTCCTACAATGAGCAGTTCTTC
CASSQAPSGGSYNEQFF
>-|15|-|TRBJ1-2|TRBV5-6
TGTGCCAGCAGCCCTCCGGGAGGCGCTAACTATGGCTACACCTTC
CASSPPGGANYGYTF
>-|16|-|TRBJ2-2|TRBV9
TGTGCCAGCAGCCCGTCGGAGACAGGCCGGACCGGGGAGCTGTTTTTT
CASSPSETGRTGELFF
>-|14|-|TRBJ1-1|TRBV15
TGTGCCACCGGTGACGGGCTGTGGAACACTGAAGCTTTCTTT
CATGDGLWNTEAFF
>-|17|TRBD1|TRBJ1-2|TRBV5-4
TGTGCCAGCAGCCCTACAGCCCACCAGGGACAGAAATATGGCTACACCTTC
CASSPTAHQGQKYGYTF
>-|13|-|TRBJ2-1|TRBV7-3
TGTGCCAGCAGCCTTACAGGGTCGGGTGAGCAGTTCTTC
CASSLTGSGEQFF
>-|14|-|TRBJ1-1|TRBV9
TGTGCCAGCAGCGTAGCTTCAACGAGGGCTGAAGCTTTCTTT
CASSVASTRAEAFF
>-|14|-|TRBJ2-5|TRBV7-9
TGTGCCAGCACTCCAAGCAGGGGTCATGAGACCCAGTACTTC
CASTPSRGHETQYF
>-|13|-|TRBJ2-7|TRBV28
TGTGCCAGCAGTCCCCCGATGGGCTACGAGCAGTACTTC
CASSPPMGYEQYF